The 18 T cell receptor beta chains below were found in one sample sequenced in a study of Graves' ophthalmopathy and Graves' hyperthyroidism. CDR3 regions of TCR beta were amplified from RNA transcripts. Amplification began with first-round RT-PCR using HTBI primers, then second-round multiplex PCR was performed. A single record per CDR3 protein comes from TCRdb applying MiXCR to the multiplex PCR reads. The table lists about 1.1 million distinct CDR3 sequences, about 36% of them singletons, with roughly 11% in the top ten. Sequencing was done on a sample of peripheral blood or thyroid tissue (not recorded which). These receptors originate from an adult man with Graves' hyperthyroidism.

This clonotype was seen a handful of times. This chain connects TRBV27 to TRBJ1-1, with D unclear. Trimming took off 2 bases at V and 11 bases at J, with 15 bases between the two ends. The CDR3 has 13 amino acids. Germline CDR1 is MNHEY and CDR2 is SMNVEV (reference sequence). This CDR3 is CASSLGVSGVAFF. The CDR3 region has the DNA TGTGCCAGCAGTTTAGGCGTCAGTGGGGTGGCTTTCTTT.

The chain has TRBV9 and TRBJ1-1; possible D gene TRBD1, 5 bases. Looked up from germline, CDR1 is SGDLS and CDR2 is YYNGEE. The CDR3 spans 13 residues. V lost 5 bases and J 1 base, leaving 9 bases between the germline ends. The CDR3 reads CASRGVGNTEAFF. The CDR3 coding sequence is TGTGCCAGCAGAGGGGTTGGGAACACTGAAGCTTTCTTT.

The rearrangement joins TRBV12-3 or TRBV12-4 to TRBJ1-5; D is ambiguous. V lost 2 bases to trimming and J lost 8 bases, with 7 bases between them. The CDR3 runs to 12 residues. CDR3 residues: CASSLLGEPQHF. CDR3 sequence (DNA): TGTGCCAGCAGTTTACTCGGGGAGCCCCAGCATTTT.

This clonotype was seen a few times. CDR3 sequence: CASSDVRGSTDTQYF. For the CDR3, the DNA is TGTGCCAGCAGTGATGTGAGGGGCAGCACAGATACGCAGTATTTT. V is TRBV2 and J is TRBJ2-3; perhaps D is TRBD1 or TRBD2 (5 bases each). The CDR3 spans 15 residues. Germline V gene data show CDR1 as SNHLY and CDR2 as FYNNEI. V was clipped by 3 bases and J by 0 bases, with 10 bases between them.

This clonotype was observed a handful of times. Just one base apart from a much larger clone, this may be a read error. The V and J genes are TRBV10-3 and TRBJ2-6, with 10 bases identical to TRBD1. CDR1 and CDR2 (germline): ENHRY, SYGVKD. With V trimmed by 10 bases and J by 2 bases, 11 bases remained unmatched. CDR3 length equals 17 residues. CDR3 sequence reads: CASSVGTGVTGANVLTF. In DNA, the CDR3 is TGTGCCAGCAGCGTTGGGACAGGGGTTACTGGGGCCAACGTCCTGACTTTC.

This clonotype was observed many times. This chain joins TRBV20-1 and TRBJ2-5; 7 bases are a match to TRBD1. The V and J ends lost 1 base and 5 bases, in that order; junction bases with no gene match: 4. The CDR3 is 13 residues long. Per the germline V gene, CDR1 is DFQATT and CDR2 is SNEGSKA (reference sequence). CDR3 nucleotide sequence: TGCAGTGCTAGAGGCACAGGGGTGGAGACCCAGTACTTC. Translation: CSARGTGVETQYF.

With respect to this clonotype: This may stem from a read error, because a much larger clone lies one nucleotide away. The J gene is TRBJ1-2, the V gene TRBV12-3 or TRBV12-4, with D hard to call. The V gene lost 7 bases and the J gene lost 8 bases, with 11 bases spanning the gap. The CDR3 covers 11 residues. The CDR3 spells CASNPYTGYTF. CDR3 in DNA: TGTGCCAGCAACCCCTACACCGGCTACACCTTC.

The chain joins TRBV7-9 to TRBJ1-1, with D perhaps matching TRBD1 (5 bases). The CDR3 length is 14 residues. V was clipped by 3 bases and J by 7 bases, with 15 bases between them. Germline CDR1 reads SEHNR; CDR2 reads FQNEAQ (reference sequence). For the CDR3, the DNA is TGTGCCAGCAGCTTCGTCGGGGGGAAAAGTGAAGCTTTCTTT. Amino acid sequence: CASSFVGGKSEAFF.

This clonotype was counted ten times or more. The V call is TRBV20-1, the J call TRBJ1-3; 7 bases map to TRBD1. Trimming at V came to 7 bases and at J to 6 bases, leaving 9 bases not matched to a gene. The length of the CDR3 is 13 residues. CDR1 and CDR2 from the germline V gene are DFQATT and SNEGSKA (reference sequence). The CDR3 is CSGQDRLKNTIYF. Written as DNA, the CDR3 is TGCAGTGGCCAGGACAGGTTGAAAAACACCATATATTTT.

The chain uses TRBV27 and TRBJ1-3, with unresolved D. The germline V and J ends were trimmed by 5 bases and 0 bases, with 11 bases remaining between them. CDR1 is MNHEY, CDR2 SMNVEV, per germline (reference sequence). The CDR3 totals 15 residues. This chain's CDR3 is CASSPRRSSGNTIYF. The DNA for the CDR3 is TGTGCCAGCAGTCCTCGGCGTTCCTCTGGAAACACCATATATTTT.

The rearrangement joins TRBV20-1 to TRBJ2-7, with 10 bases matching TRBD2. CDR1 DFQATT and CDR2 SNEGSKA come from the germline V gene (reference sequence). Losses at the gene ends were 2 bases for V and 5 bases for J; bases not matched to a gene: 9. CDR3 length: 15 amino acids. In DNA form, the CDR3 reads TGCAGTGCTAGACTAGCGGGAGAAACGGGGAACGAGCAGTACTTC. Translated: CSARLAGETGNEQYF.

V gene TRBV12-3 or TRBV12-4 combines with J gene TRBJ2-5; 8 bases line up with TRBD2. With V trimmed by 5 bases and J by 6 bases, 11 bases remained unmatched. The CDR3 is made up of 15 amino acids. DNA of the CDR3: TGTGCCAGCAGTCCGTCAGCGGGAGAGTACAAGACCCAGTACTTC. Amino acids: CASSPSAGEYKTQYF.

This clonotype was found many times. The chain has TRBV20-1 and TRBJ1-1; D gene unclear. The V and J ends lost 6 bases and 2 bases respectively, with 13 bases between them. The CDR3 runs 13 residues. Germline V CDR1 and CDR2: DFQATT, SNEGSKA (reference sequence). This chain's CDR3 is CSANHQTNTEAFF. The CDR3 bases are TGCAGTGCAAACCACCAGACTAACACTGAAGCTTTCTTT.

This clonotype appeared a few times. The chain links TRBV12-3 or TRBV12-4 to TRBJ1-5; TRBD1 agrees at 7 bases. The CDR3 runs 15 residues. V was pared by 5 bases and J by 6 bases, with 10 bases of the junction left unmatched. The CDR3 DNA follows: TGTGCCAGCAGTCCCAAGACAGGGACCGGTCAGCCCCAGCATTTT. Translated: CASSPKTGTGQPQHF.

This clonotype came up many times. The CDR3: CAISETGSGYTF. CDR3 DNA: TGTGCCATCAGTGAAACAGGGTCTGGCTACACCTTC. The V and J genes are TRBV10-3 and TRBJ1-2; D may be TRBD1 (6 bases). Between the trimmed V and J ends, which lost 3 bases and 7 bases, there was a span of 9 bases. CDR3 length: 12 residues. CDR1 ENHRY and CDR2 SYGVKD come from the germline V gene.

The table lists this clonotype with a few counts. Given a much more abundant clone one base away, this may be a read error. V usage is TRBV20-1 and J usage is TRBJ1-2, with a tentative D call TRBD1 (6 bases). This CDR3 is 14 amino acids long. Looked up from germline, CDR1 is DFQATT and CDR2 is SNEGSKA (reference sequence). CDR3 amino acids: CSARGYRVVYDYTF. Here the CDR3 DNA reads TGCAGTGCTAGAGGCTACAGGGTAGTATATGACTACACCTTC.

The chain couples TRBV25-1 to TRBJ2-5, with D perhaps TRBD2 (6 bases). V lost 4 bases and J lost 5, with 17 bases in between. The CDR3 has 15 residues. CDR1 and CDR2 from the germline V gene are MGHDK and SYGVNS. DNA for the CDR3: TGTGCCAGCAGTGGCGGCGCAAGGGGACTGGAGACCCAGTACTTC. Protein: CASSGGARGLETQYF.

The chain uses TRBV7-6 and TRBJ1-1; D might be TRBD1 (6 bases). This CDR3 has 14 residues. The germline V and J ends were trimmed by 5 bases and 5 bases, with 15 bases remaining between them. The germline V gene encodes CDR1 SGHVS and CDR2 FNYEAQ. Here the CDR3 DNA reads TGTGCCAGCAGCCCCGGGGACACTGGGACTGAAGCTTTCTTT. Translated: CASSPGDTGTEAFF.